One sample yielded the 25 T cell receptor beta chains listed below, sequenced in a study of Ad26.COV2.S vaccination and SARS-CoV-2 variants. Stated treatment: some 19 received Ad26.COV2.S at low or high dose, single or two shots; 5 received placebo; per-sample allocation not given. Sampling took place 63 days after the first vaccine or placebo injection. The protocol was immunoSEQ multiplex PCR, while the TCRdb copy is restricted to in-frame clones and leaves out a portion. The sample has under 250,000 clones; 87% are singletons. This specimen consisted of peripheral blood, obtained in a trial of Ad26.COV2.S vaccine versus placebo. Receptor source: a person aged 18 to 65 who received the Ad26.COV2.S COVID-19 vaccine or a placebo.

CDR3 sequence: CASSIGGRGPTDTQYF. CDR3 nucleotide sequence: TGTGCCAGTAGTATTGGGGGGCGGGGGCCCACAGATACGCAGTATTTT. The chain links TRBV19 to TRBJ2-3; tentative D call: TRBD2 (7 bases). Trimming left V 3 bases short and J 2 bases short, with 15 bases between. This CDR3 comprises 16 residues. The germline gives CDR1 LNHDA, CDR2 SQIVND (reference sequence).

The sample holds one count of this clone. This chain connects TRBV11-2 to TRBJ1-4; TRBD1 agrees at 7 bases. The J segment lost 6 bases and the V segment lost 0 bases, leaving 13 bases of the junction unmatched. Germline V lookup: CDR1 SGHAT, CDR2 FQNNGV. The CDR3 contains 18 residues. The CDR3 bases are TGTGCCAGCAGCTTAGACCCCCTTTCCGGGACAGAAGATGAAAAACTGTTTTTT. Translated: CASSLDPLSGTEDEKLFF.

CDR3 nucleotide sequence: TGTGCCAGCAGTTACCTGGGACCTGTCACTGAAGCTTTCTTT. It codes for CASSYLGPVTEAFF. The chain joins TRBV6-2 or TRBV6-3 to TRBJ1-1; a possible D gene is TRBD1 (5 bases). Trimming removed 2 bases at V and 4 bases at J, with 11 bases between. Per the germline V gene, CDR1 is MNHEY and CDR2 is SVGEGT. The CDR3 has 14 amino acids.

This clone was seen once. This chain links TRBV9 with TRBJ2-7; 8 nucleotides align to TRBD1. V shed 2 bases, J shed 3 bases, and the junction held 7 bases outside the gene matches. This CDR3 is built from 15 residues. Germline values: CDR1 SGDLS, CDR2 YYNGEE. As DNA, the CDR3 is TGTGCCAGCAGCGTGGCGACAGGGGCGCTCTACGAGCAGTACTTC. Translated: CASSVATGALYEQYF.

This clone was seen once. The V and J genes are TRBV15 and TRBJ2-2, with 7 bases that match TRBD1. CDR3 size: 13 residues. The V gene's germline CDR1 is LNHNV and CDR2 YYDKDF (reference sequence). The ends lost 5 bases at V and 6 bases at J; junction bases unmatched: 3. The CDR3 is CATSSDRPGELFF. The CDR3 DNA follows: TGTGCCACCAGCTCGGACAGGCCCGGGGAGCTGTTTTTT.

V usage is TRBV6-2 or TRBV6-3 and J usage is TRBJ2-3, with D unresolved. V dropped 5 bases and J dropped 0 bases, with 9 bases sitting between them. Per the germline V gene, CDR1 is MNHEY and CDR2 is SVGEGT. The CDR3 is made up of 14 amino acids. The CDR3 coding sequence is TGTGCCAGCAGTCTACCTCCTAGCACAGATACGCAGTATTTT. This translates into CASSLPPSTDTQYF.

The chain carries TRBV15 and TRBJ2-1, with 12 bases lining up with TRBD2. This CDR3 is built from 16 residues. Germline V gene sequence: CDR1 LNHNV, CDR2 YYDKDF (reference sequence). V shed 1 base, J shed 2 bases, and the junction held 0 bases outside the gene matches. CDR3 in amino acids: CATSRASGGAYNEQFF. DNA of the CDR3: TGTGCCACCAGCAGAGCTAGCGGGGGGGCCTACAATGAGCAGTTCTTC.

In this sample, this clone turned up once. J is TRBJ2-7 and V is TRBV13; D is possibly TRBD1 (6 bases). The CDR3 loop spans 13 amino acids. The ends were cut back, 8 bases at V and 5 bases at J, with 16 bases in the middle. CDR1 and CDR2 from the germline V gene are PRHDT and FYEKMQ (reference sequence). The CDR3 region has the DNA TGTGCCAGCTGGGGGCCAGGTTCTAACGAGCAGTACTTC. It encodes CASWGPGSNEQYF.

DNA for the CDR3: TGTGCCACCAGTTCCGGGCCGCCCAACAATGAGCAGTTCTTC. Protein: CATSSGPPNNEQFF. The chain uses TRBV24-1 and TRBJ2-1; D uncertain. Deletions cut 6 bases from V and 5 bases from J, with 13 bases between. Germline-derived CDR1 and CDR2 are KGHDR and SFDVKD. This CDR3 is built from 14 residues.

V and J are TRBV6-6 and TRBJ1-2, with D possibly TRBD1 on 6 matching bases. Germline CDR1 MNHNY, CDR2 SVGAGI (reference sequence). V was clipped by 7 bases and J by 1 base, with 10 bases between them. The CDR3 covers 13 residues. CDR3 in amino acids: CASTRGSNYGYTF. The CDR3 DNA reads as TGTGCCAGCACCAGGGGAAGTAACTATGGCTACACCTTC.

On this clone: Other DNA sequences of this sample code for an identical CDR3. The chain is built from TRBV18 and TRBJ2-5; D unclear. There are 11 residues in the CDR3. CDR1 KGHSH and CDR2 LQKENI come from the germline V gene. Trimming cost V 1 base and J 5 bases, with 2 bases left between them. The CDR3 DNA follows: TGTGCCAGCTCACCACAGGAGACCCAGTACTTC. Its translation: CASSPQETQYF.

This clone was recorded only once. The chain links TRBV5-1 to TRBJ1-3, with D unclear. The germline CDR1 and CDR2 sequences are SGHRS and YFSETQ. CDR3 size: 15 residues. Trimming took 7 bases from V and 2 from J, leaving 16 bases between them. The CDR3 region is CASPWEREPGNTIYF. In nucleotides, the CDR3 is TGCGCCAGCCCATGGGAGAGGGAACCTGGAAACACCATATATTTT.

This clone has only a few counts. The chain is built from TRBV4-2 and TRBJ1-4; 9 bases match TRBD1. J was trimmed by 8 bases and V by 2 bases; bases with no gene match: 6. Germline V gives CDR1 LGHNA, CDR2 YNFKEQ. The CDR3 sequence is 15 residues long. The CDR3 coding sequence is TGTGCCAGCAGCCAAACAGGGGGCGCTGACGAAAAACTGTTTTTT. Its translation: CASSQTGGADEKLFF.

The J gene is TRBJ2-7, the V gene TRBV7-2; maybe TRBD2 (5 bases). The CDR3 is 17 amino acids. The germline V and J ends were trimmed by 1 base and 5 bases, with 21 bases remaining between them. The germline V gene encodes CDR1 SGHTA and CDR2 FQGNSA. As DNA, the CDR3 is TGTGCCAGCAGCTTAGAGAGGGCGGCCAGTCCTCGCCACGAGCAGTACTTC. Translating it yields CASSLERAASPRHEQYF.

The rearrangement uses TRBV7-2 and TRBJ2-1; D is possibly TRBD1 or TRBD2 (6 bases each). CDR3 length equals 16 residues. Trimming removed 1 base at V and 2 bases at J, with 12 bases between. CDR1 is SGHTA, CDR2 FQGNSA, per germline. CDR3 amino acids: CASSLVGGLTYNEQFF. CDR3 in DNA: TGTGCCAGCAGCTTAGTAGGGGGACTGACCTACAATGAGCAGTTCTTC.

In its sample, this clone was seen a few times. V and J are TRBV7-9 and TRBJ1-6; D remains unclear. Germline V lookup: CDR1 SEHNR, CDR2 FQNEAQ (reference sequence). The CDR3 is made up of 14 amino acids. The V and J ends lost 1 base and 7 bases respectively, with 8 bases between them. Here the CDR3 DNA reads TGTGCCAGCAGCTTAGACAGTACAAATTCACCCCTCCACTTT. This gives the protein CASSLDSTNSPLHF.

This chain connects TRBV4-1 to TRBJ1-6; D possibly corresponds to TRBD1 (6 bases). CDR3 length: 15 residues. V was cut by 1 base and J by 11 bases, with 15 bases left in between. Germline V gene sequence: CDR1 MGHRA, CDR2 YSYEKL. The CDR3 is CASSQAARDTAPLHF. The CDR3 nucleotides read TGCGCCAGCAGCCAAGCTGCCAGGGACACGGCACCCCTCCACTTT.

Concerning this clone: Other DNA sequences in the same sample also yield this CDR3. The chain joins TRBV7-3 to TRBJ2-5; D uncertain. V was pared by 0 bases and J by 1 base, with 3 bases between. This CDR3 region has 13 residues. Germline loops: CDR1 SGHTA, CDR2 FQGTGA. This chain's CDR3 is CASSLTLQETQYF. The CDR3 bases are TGTGCCAGCAGCTTAACCCTCCAAGAGACCCAGTACTTC.

The chain is built from TRBV3-1 (or the pseudogene TRBV3-2) and TRBJ2-4; the match to TRBD2 covers 16 bases. The CDR3 is 17 residues long. The trim removed 3 bases at V and 8 bases at J, leaving 7 bases unmatched. Germline V gives CDR1 LGHDT, CDR2 YNNKEL (reference sequence). The CDR3 nucleotides are TGTGCCAGCAGCCACGGGACTAGCGGGGGGGCGGTTGACATTCAGTACTTC. This sequence encodes CASSHGTSGGAVDIQYF.

The genes are TRBV27 and TRBJ1-2, with D tentatively TRBD1 (5 bases). The CDR3 is 14 amino acids. Germline V gene lookup returns CDR1 MNHEY and CDR2 SMNVEV (reference sequence). V was cut by 0 bases and J by 1 base, with 6 bases left in between. CDR3 sequence: CASSLSGVNYGYTF. CDR3 nucleotides: TGTGCCAGCAGTTTATCGGGGGTTAACTATGGCTACACCTTC.

This clone was seen a single time. This chain connects TRBV6-5 to TRBJ1-1; the D is unclear. Trimming removed 2 bases at V and 7 bases at J, with 20 bases between. This CDR3 comprises 16 residues. Germline V gives CDR1 MNHEY, CDR2 SVGAGI. Here the CDR3 reads CASSYLNPIQHFEAFF. The DNA of the CDR3 is TGTGCCAGCAGTTACCTCAACCCGATACAGCACTTTGAAGCTTTCTTT.

CDR3 sequence (DNA): TGTGCCAGCAGCTTAGCCCAGGGGAGTTGGGAGACCCAGTACTTC. It specifies CASSLAQGSWETQYF. The rearrangement joins TRBV7-9 to TRBJ2-5, with D maybe TRBD1 (6 bases). CDR3 size: 15 residues. Germline CDR1 and CDR2: SEHNR and FQNEAQ (reference sequence). V lost 0 bases to trimming and J lost 5 bases, with 13 bases between them.

About this clone itself: The germline gene is not matched at one end of the junction; a read error may be the cause. The CDR3 DNA follows: TGTGCCAGCTCACCCTCCTACTCCGACAATGAGCAGTTCTTC. Amino acid sequence: CASSPSYSDNEQFF. This sequence joins TRBV18 and TRBJ2-1; no clear D. The CDR3 consists of 14 residues. The germline V gene encodes CDR1 KGHSH and CDR2 LQKENI.

The table lists this clone with a few counts. The chain carries TRBV7-9 and TRBJ2-2; D ambiguous. Germline values: CDR1 SEHNR, CDR2 FQNEAQ (reference sequence). The V end was cut by 3 bases, the J end by 5 bases, with 7 bases between. The CDR3 length is 13 residues. CDR3 protein: CASSFVGTGELFF. CDR3 coding DNA: TGTGCCAGCAGCTTCGTAGGAACCGGGGAGCTGTTTTTT.

A remark on this clone: Within the sample, other DNA sequences also encode this same CDR3. This sequence joins TRBV7-9 and TRBJ2-5, with no clear D. The V and J ends lost 0 bases and 1 base respectively, with 3 bases between them. CDR1 and CDR2 from the germline V gene are SEHNR and FQNEAQ (reference sequence). CDR3 length: 13 amino acids. This CDR3 reads CASSLAIQETQYF. The CDR3 nucleotides read TGTGCCAGCAGCTTAGCAATCCAAGAGACCCAGTACTTC.